The 29 T cell receptor beta chains below were found in one sample sequenced in a study of PD-1 blockade in classical Hodgkin lymphoma. All trial patients relapsed after autologous stem cell transplantation. Clones were sequenced by immunoSEQ multiplex PCR, and TCRdb holds only the in-frame ones, with some missing. Of about 29,000 clones detected, about 70% appear once; the ten largest clones hold 3.5% to 4%. This specimen consisted of peripheral blood mononuclear cells (PBMCs), obtained before the second cycle of nivolumab. The receptor set was obtained from a human donor with classical Hodgkin lymphoma.

This clone was seen only once. The V and J genes are TRBV7-2 and TRBJ1-2, with D possibly matching TRBD1 (5 bases). The CDR3 is 14 residues long. The V gene's germline CDR1 is SGHTA and CDR2 FQGNSA. Trimming pared 0 bases from V and 5 bases from J, leaving 10 bases between. DNA of the CDR3: TGTGCCAGCAGCTTAGCGACCGGGGCGTATGGCTACACCTTC. Protein sequence: CASSLATGAYGYTF.

The gene calls are TRBV15 and TRBJ2-3; TRBD2 matches 9 bases. CDR3 length: 15 residues. Looked up from germline, CDR1 is LNHNV and CDR2 is YYDKDF (reference sequence). V dropped 1 base and J dropped 4; count of bases not matched to a gene: 3. DNA of the CDR3: TGTGCCACCAGCAGAGCCAGCGGGGGGTCAGATACGCAGTATTTT. Its protein product is CATSRASGGSDTQYF.

The J gene is TRBJ2-6, the V gene TRBV5-1, with TRBD1 matching 10 bases. Trimming took 2 bases from V and 0 from J; bases not matched to a gene: 5. The CDR3 extends over 18 amino acids. Germline-derived CDR1 and CDR2 are SGHRS and YFSETQ. The CDR3 DNA sequence: TGCGCCAGCAGCTTCCCGGGACAGGGGCGCTCTGGGGCCAACGTCCTGACTTTC. It specifies CASSFPGQGRSGANVLTF.

The chain has TRBV2 and TRBJ2-1; no clear D. There are 13 residues in the CDR3. Germline values: CDR1 SNHLY, CDR2 FYNNEI. The V end lost 8 bases, the J end lost 0 bases, and 8 bases lay between the germline ends. The CDR3 nucleotides read TGTGCCAGCGGGGTTACCTCCTACAATGAGCAGTTCTTC. Amino acids: CASGVTSYNEQFF.

The chain uses TRBV7-2 and TRBJ1-3; TRBD1 matches at 9 bases. With V trimmed by 0 bases and J by 0 bases, 3 bases remained unmatched. Germline V CDR1 and CDR2: SGHTA, FQGNSA. The CDR3 covers 17 residues. CDR3 nucleotides: TGTGCCAGCAGCTTAGCGGGACAGGGCTACTCTGGAAACACCATATATTTT. Amino acid sequence: CASSLAGQGYSGNTIYF.

In its sample, this clone was seen once. V is TRBV20-1 and J is TRBJ2-7; D is unclear. V gave up 3 bases and J gave up 2 bases, with 5 bases separating them. The CDR3 covers 11 residues. The germline V gene encodes CDR1 DFQATT and CDR2 SNEGSKA (reference sequence). CDR3: CSARGPYEQYF. Written as DNA, the CDR3 is TGCAGTGCTAGGGGCCCCTACGAGCAGTACTTC.

This clone was counted a few times. This sequence joins TRBV4-3 and TRBJ1-2, with D possibly matching TRBD1 (5 bases). Trimming took 1 base from V and 8 from J, leaving 17 bases between them. Germline values: CDR1 LGHNA, CDR2 YSLEER. CDR3 length: 15 amino acids. The CDR3 coding sequence is TGCGCCAGCAGCCAAGTCGGGGACCTGGGGCAGGGCTACACCTTC. It yields the protein CASSQVGDLGQGYTF.

This chain joins TRBV5-1 and TRBJ2-7, with 7 bases matching TRBD1. Germline CDR1 and CDR2: SGHRS and YFSETQ. This CDR3 region has 15 residues. Trimming cost V 7 bases and J 3 bases; bases outside gene matches: 13. For the CDR3, the DNA is TGCGCCAGCCCGATTCTTATGACAGGGAACTACGAGCAGTACTTC. As protein: CASPILMTGNYEQYF. Drawing the rest from reference TRBV5-1 and TRBJ2-7, the complete variable domain is KAGVTQTPRYLIKTRGQQVTLSCSPISGHRSVSWYQQTPGQGLQFLFEYFSETQRNKGNFPGRFSGRQFSNSRSEMNVSTLELGDSALYLCASPILMTGNYEQYFGPGTRLTVT.

The chain recombines TRBV6-5 with TRBJ2-7; maybe TRBD2 (7 bases). V lost 1 base and J 5 bases, leaving 12 bases between the germline ends. The germline CDR1 and CDR2 sequences are MNHEY and SVGAGI. CDR3 length: 14 amino acids. This CDR3 is CASSYLEGGDEQYF. CDR3 coding DNA: TGTGCCAGCAGTTACTTGGAGGGGGGGGACGAGCAGTACTTC.

This chain connects TRBV11-2 to TRBJ2-3; 7 bases are shared with TRBD1. From germline, CDR1 is SGHAT and CDR2 FQNNGV. The CDR3 runs 16 residues. Trimming at V came to 5 bases and at J to 0 bases, leaving 8 bases not matched to a gene. The CDR3 DNA reads as TGTGCCAGCAGCATTCCTACAGGGGCTAGCACAGATACGCAGTATTTT. This codes for CASSIPTGASTDTQYF.

This clone was counted a single time. V and J are TRBV29-1 and TRBJ1-5; the D is unclear. Germline-derived CDR1 and CDR2 are SQVTM and ANQGSEA. CDR3 length: 13 amino acids. V shed 2 bases and J shed 4 bases, with 9 bases lying between them. The CDR3 DNA follows: TGCAGCGTTGAATTAGGGTATAATCAGCCCCAGCATTTT. Amino acids: CSVELGYNQPQHF. The full variable domain, completed using reference TRBV29-1 and TRBJ1-5, is SAVISQKPSRDICQRGTSLTIQCQVDSQVTMMFWYRQQPGQSLTLIATANQGSEATYESGFVIDKFPISRPNLTFSTLTVSNMSPEDSSIYLCSVELGYNQPQHFGDGTRLSIL.

This clone turned up a few times. The chain links TRBV5-1 to TRBJ1-1; a possible D gene is TRBD1 (5 bases). V was clipped by 1 base and J by 10 bases, with 14 bases between them. In germline, CDR1 is SGHRS, CDR2 YFSETQ. The CDR3 has 13 amino acids. The chain's CDR3 is CASSLLSREGAFF. The CDR3 DNA follows: TGCGCCAGCAGCTTGTTATCCAGGGAAGGAGCTTTCTTT.

The V gene is TRBV5-4, the J gene TRBJ2-3; TRBD2 is a possible D gene (6 bases). Deletions cut 2 bases from V and 2 bases from J, with 15 bases between. Germline V CDR1 and CDR2: SGHNT, YYREEE (reference sequence). The CDR3 totals 16 residues. For the CDR3, the DNA is TGTGCCAGCAGCTTCGGGACTCATGGGGCCACAGATACGCAGTATTTT. It yields the protein CASSFGTHGATDTQYF.

The chain links TRBV5-8 to TRBJ2-5, with D unresolved. Germline V gene data show CDR1 as SGHTS and CDR2 as YDEGEE. The CDR3 is made up of 17 amino acids. V dropped 3 bases and J dropped 3 bases, with 21 bases sitting between them. The CDR3 reads CASSWDGPTISKETQYF. The CDR3, as DNA: TGTGCCAGCAGCTGGGATGGACCGACCATAAGCAAAGAGACCCAGTACTTC. The full variable domain, its missing parts supplied by reference TRBV5-8 and TRBJ2-5, is EAGVTQSPTHLIKTRGQQATLRCSPISGHTSVYWYQQALGLGLQFLLWYDEGEERNRGNFPPRFSGRQFPNYSSELNVNALELEDSALYLCASSWDGPTISKETQYFGPGTRLLVL.

The chain combines TRBV5-1 with TRBJ1-4; TRBD1 might be the D (6 bases). The length of the CDR3 is 17 residues. Trimming took off 4 bases at V and 2 bases at J, with 18 bases between the two ends. Germline CDR1 reads SGHRS; CDR2 reads YFSETQ. As DNA, the CDR3 is TGCGCCAGCAGCCCCATGGGGGGCAGTTCGACTAATGAAAAACTGTTTTTT. Encoded protein: CASSPMGGSSTNEKLFF. Supplemented by reference TRBV5-1 and TRBJ1-4, the full variable domain reads KAGVTQTPRYLIKTRGQQVTLSCSPISGHRSVSWYQQTPGQGLQFLFEYFSETQRNKGNFPGRFSGRQFSNSRSEMNVSTLELGDSALYLCASSPMGGSSTNEKLFFGSGTQLSVL.

V usage is TRBV4-1 and J usage is TRBJ1-5; possibly TRBD1 for D (6 bases). The CDR3 runs to 15 residues. Germline-derived CDR1 and CDR2 are MGHRA and YSYEKL. Trimming removed 1 base at V and 7 bases at J, with 14 bases between. This CDR3 reads CASSQVTGPLQPQHF. The CDR3, as DNA: TGCGCCAGCAGCCAAGTCACAGGGCCTTTGCAGCCCCAGCATTTT.

The J gene is TRBJ2-3, the V gene TRBV9; 7 nucleotides line up with TRBD2. The CDR3 length is 16 residues. From germline, CDR1 is SGDLS and CDR2 YYNGEE. V shed 5 bases and J 0 bases; nucleotides not matched to a gene: 9. CDR3: CASSLRAGDSTDTQYF. The CDR3, as DNA: TGTGCCAGCAGTCTTAGGGCGGGGGATAGCACAGATACGCAGTATTTT.

The chain uses TRBV10-3 and TRBJ2-2; 11 positions agree with TRBD1. V trimming: 4 bases; J trimming: 7 bases; junction bases outside the gene matches: 2. Germline assignment: CDR1 ENHRY and CDR2 SYGVKD. CDR3 length equals 14 residues. As DNA, the CDR3 is TGTGCCATCAGTGGGACAGGGGGCTACGGGGAGCTGTTTTTT. Its translation: CAISGTGGYGELFF.

The gene calls are TRBV5-4 and TRBJ2-1; D not resolved. This CDR3 comprises 11 residues. CDR1 SGHNT and CDR2 YYREEE come from the germline V gene (reference sequence). Trimming cost V 2 bases and J 5 bases, with 2 bases left between them. The CDR3 here is CASSLHNEQFF. The CDR3 DNA reads as TGTGCCAGCAGCTTACACAATGAGCAGTTCTTC.

This chain joins TRBV28 and TRBJ1-2; D is ambiguous. Germline V gives CDR1 MDHEN, CDR2 SYDVKM. The CDR3 spans 14 residues. The V end was cut by 2 bases, the J end by 2 bases, with 9 bases between. The DNA of the CDR3 is TGTGCCAGCAGTTTACGACCACAGAACTATGGCTACACCTTC. Translated: CASSLRPQNYGYTF.

The rearrangement links TRBV18 to TRBJ1-2, with TRBD1 matching over 9 bases. The CDR3 totals 16 residues. Germline CDR1 is KGHSH and CDR2 is LQKENI. Germline trimming cut 1 base from V and 4 bases from J; bases unmatched to any gene: 7. The CDR3 spells CASSPQTGQGLYGYTF. Written as DNA, the CDR3 is TGTGCCAGCTCACCACAAACTGGACAGGGGCTCTATGGCTACACCTTC. The entire variable domain, with the rest obtained from reference TRBV18 and TRBJ1-2, is as follows: NAGVMQNPRHLVRRRGQEARLRCSPMKGHSHVYWYRQLPEEGLKFMVYLQKENIIDESGMPKERFSAEFPKEGPSILRIQQVVRGDSAAYFCASSPQTGQGLYGYTFGSGTRLTVV.

The chain carries TRBV4-3 and TRBJ2-5; 9 nucleotides line up with TRBD2. Germline loops: CDR1 LGHNA, CDR2 YSLEER. Unmatched junction bases numbered 3, after V lost 4 bases and J lost 0 bases. This CDR3 has 15 residues. CDR3: CASSRTSAYQETQYF. The CDR3 DNA is TGCGCCAGCAGCCGGACTAGCGCGTACCAAGAGACCCAGTACTTC.

The chain carries TRBV27 and TRBJ2-2, with a weak D call TRBD1 (6 bases). The CDR3 runs 14 residues. Germline loops: CDR1 MNHEY, CDR2 SMNVEV (reference sequence). Trimming removed 6 bases from V and 5 bases from J, with 13 bases in between. CDR3 sequence reads: CASRRPTGTGELFF. The CDR3, as DNA: TGTGCCAGCAGACGCCCGACAGGAACCGGGGAGCTGTTTTTT.

The chain is built from TRBV6-1 and TRBJ2-2; D gene ambiguous. Germline CDR1 MNHNS, CDR2 SASEGT. The CDR3 sequence is 13 residues long. Trimming shortened V by 7 bases and J by 3 bases, and 9 bases separated the two germline ends. The CDR3 region is CASIISHTGELFF. Here the CDR3 DNA reads TGTGCCAGCATTATAAGCCACACCGGGGAGCTGTTTTTT.

CDR3 amino acids: CASSIQASYEQYF. CDR3 coding DNA: TGTGCCAGTAGTATACAGGCCTCCTACGAGCAGTACTTC. V and J are TRBV19 and TRBJ2-7; D not certain. In germline, CDR1 is LNHDA, CDR2 SQIVND (reference sequence). The ends were cut back, 2 bases at V and 0 bases at J, with 5 bases in the middle. This CDR3 has 13 amino acids.

This clone was recorded once. V and J are TRBV2 and TRBJ1-5; maybe TRBD1 (5 bases). Germline V gene sequence: CDR1 SNHLY, CDR2 FYNNEI. The CDR3 sequence is 16 residues long. Trimming removed 1 base from V and 7 bases from J, with 17 bases in between. Here the CDR3 reads CASSEGGQGTGQPQHF. The CDR3 DNA sequence: TGTGCCAGCAGTGAAGGGGGTCAGGGTACGGGGCAGCCCCAGCATTTT.

The chain combines TRBV19 with TRBJ2-3; TRBD1 matches at 7 bases. Germline CDR1 is LNHDA and CDR2 is SQIVND (reference sequence). The CDR3 has 16 residues. V lost 5 bases and J lost 3; bases outside the gene matches: 11. CDR3 in DNA: TGTGCCAGTAGTTCCCCACGACAGGGTGGGACAGATACGCAGTATTTT. This codes for CASSSPRQGGTDTQYF. Complete variable domain (other parts from reference TRBV19 and TRBJ2-3): DGGITQSPKYLFRKEGQNVTLSCEQNLNHDAMYWYRQDPGQGLRLIYYSQIVNDFQKGDIAEGYSVSREKKESFPLTVTSAQKNPTAFYLCASSSPRQGGTDTQYFGPGTRLTVL.

The chain couples TRBV19 to TRBJ2-6, with D possibly TRBD2 on 7 matching bases. The CDR3 extends over 17 amino acids. V gave up 3 bases and J gave up 3 bases, with 15 bases separating them. CDR1 and CDR2 from the germline V gene are LNHDA and SQIVND (reference sequence). CDR3: CASSIGGGAVGANVLTF. The CDR3 coding sequence is TGTGCCAGTAGTATTGGAGGGGGGGCGGTTGGGGCCAACGTCCTGACTTTC. The variable domain in full, with the rest retrieved from reference TRBV19 and TRBJ2-6, is DGGITQSPKYLFRKEGQNVTLSCEQNLNHDAMYWYRQDPGQGLRLIYYSQIVNDFQKGDIAEGYSVSREKKESFPLTVTSAQKNPTAFYLCASSIGGGAVGANVLTFGAGSRLTVL.

The V and J genes are TRBV5-5 and TRBJ1-1; tentative D call: TRBD1 (5 bases). The CDR3 has 17 residues. The germline gives CDR1 SGHKS, CDR2 YYEKEE (reference sequence). V was clipped by 4 bases and J by 2 bases, with 21 bases between them. For the CDR3, the DNA is TGTGCCAGCAGCCCTGACAGACCATTTACCCTAAACACTGAAGCTTTCTTT. Amino acid sequence: CASSPDRPFTLNTEAFF.